Below, 29 T cell receptor beta chains from the same sample are listed, as sequenced in a study of OX40 agonist ivuxolimab in advanced cancers. Measured with immunoSEQ multiplex PCR; TCRdb has only the in-frame clones, and not every one. The sample has tens of thousands of clones; 70% to 85% are singletons. The sequenced sample was CD4+ or CD8+ T cells sorted from blood, obtained in a trial of the OX40 agonist ivuxolimab. These receptor sequences come from an adult with an advanced solid tumor such as melanoma, head and neck, liver or kidney cancer.

This clone was detected once. CDR3 DNA sequence: TGTGCCAGCAGCTTAGCGGGGAGCACAGATACGCAGTATTTT. It codes for CASSLAGSTDTQYF. The V call is TRBV7-3, the J call TRBJ2-3; a possible D gene is TRBD2 (6 bases). Trimming stripped 2 bases from V and 0 bases from J, with 6 bases between. The CDR3 runs 14 residues. CDR1 SGHTA and CDR2 FQGTGA come from the germline V gene.

V and J are TRBV6-1 and TRBJ1-1; 11 bases are a match to TRBD1. Germline V gene lookup returns CDR1 MNHNS and CDR2 SASEGT. Trimming at V came to 2 bases and at J to 4 bases, leaving 3 bases not matched to a gene. The CDR3 covers 15 residues. CDR3 coding DNA: TGTGCCAGCAGTGAAAAGGGGACAGGGGGCACTGAAGCTTTCTTT. This translates into CASSEKGTGGTEAFF.

J is TRBJ1-4 and V is TRBV4-3; D gene uncertain. Trimming pared 0 bases from V and 8 bases from J, leaving 13 bases between. Germline V gives CDR1 LGHNA, CDR2 YSLEER. This CDR3 has 15 amino acids. As DNA, the CDR3 is TGCGCCAGCAGCCAAGAGGGGTGGCAGTTCGAAAAACTGTTTTTT. Encoded protein: CASSQEGWQFEKLFF.

V usage is TRBV6-5 and J usage is TRBJ2-1; D is unclear. Germline values: CDR1 MNHEY, CDR2 SVGAGI. There are 16 residues in the CDR3. The ends were cut back, 0 bases at V and 0 bases at J, with 9 bases in the middle. CDR3 bases: TGTGCCAGCAGTTACTCTTCCGGAGACTCCTACAATGAGCAGTTCTTC. Amino acids: CASSYSSGDSYNEQFF.

This clone was detected once. This chain uses TRBV25-1 with TRBJ2-7, with TRBD1 identical over 9 bases. Trimming removed 6 bases from V and 7 bases from J; junction bases left unmatched: 10. The CDR3 is 14 residues long. CDR1 is MGHDK and CDR2 is SYGVNS in the germline V gene. CDR3 coding DNA: TGTGCCAGCAGCCCCGGGACAGGGCTCCTGGAGCAGTACTTC. This encodes CASSPGTGLLEQYF.

This clone appeared once. This sequence joins TRBV5-5 and TRBJ2-7; TRBD1 might be the D (5 bases). This CDR3 is built from 14 residues. Per the germline V gene, CDR1 is SGHKS and CDR2 is YYEKEE (reference sequence). Trimming shortened V by 4 bases and J by 3 bases, and 14 bases separated the two germline ends. As DNA, the CDR3 is TGTGCCAGCAGCACAGACGCAGGGAACTACGAGCAGTACTTC. Protein product: CASSTDAGNYEQYF.

J is TRBJ2-3 and V is TRBV9; TRBD2 matches at 11 bases. CDR1 and CDR2 (germline): SGDLS, YYNGEE. This CDR3 contains 15 residues. Germline trimming cut 4 bases from V and 1 base from J; bases unmatched to any gene: 2. The CDR3 nucleotides are TGTGCCAGCAGCCCGGGACTAGCGGGCACAGATACGCAGTATTTT. This encodes CASSPGLAGTDTQYF.

The V and J genes are TRBV6-5 and TRBJ2-4; 7 bases are shared with TRBD1. CDR1 MNHEY and CDR2 SVGAGI come from the germline V gene. Trimming at V came to 0 bases and at J to 7 bases, leaving 6 bases not matched to a gene. CDR3 length: 15 amino acids. The CDR3 DNA sequence: TGTGCCAGCAGTTACTCAGGGGGCCGTCGGAACATTCAGTACTTC. Translating gives CASSYSGGRRNIQYF.

The chain is built from TRBV7-2 and TRBJ1-2; D not resolved. Trimming shortened V by 5 bases and J by 8 bases, and 15 bases separated the two germline ends. Germline CDR1 reads SGHTA; CDR2 reads FQGNSA. This CDR3 spans 13 amino acids. CDR3 sequence: CASSRGDLEGYTF. The CDR3 region has the DNA TGTGCCAGCAGCCGGGGAGATTTGGAGGGCTACACCTTC.

The chain carries TRBV14 and TRBJ1-1; D is perhaps TRBD1 (6 bases). The CDR3 runs 15 residues. Germline V gives CDR1 SGHDN, CDR2 FVKESK. Deletions cut 4 bases from V and 5 bases from J, with 17 bases between. CDR3 sequence: CASSLGGGLMTEAFF. CDR3 DNA sequence: TGTGCCAGCAGCCTCGGGGGCGGCCTGATGACTGAAGCTTTCTTT.

The CDR3 reads CAISKVDRGLMNTEAFF. For the CDR3, the DNA is TGTGCCATCAGTAAAGTCGACAGGGGGCTTATGAACACTGAAGCTTTCTTT. This chain connects TRBV10-3 to TRBJ1-1; 10 bases align to TRBD1. The CDR3 length is 17 residues. The germline V gene has CDR1 ENHRY and CDR2 SYGVKD. The ends lost 5 bases at V and 0 bases at J; junction bases unmatched: 9.

The chain couples TRBV15 to TRBJ1-1; D gene ambiguous. The V gene lost 3 bases and the J gene lost 6 bases, with 11 bases spanning the gap. The CDR3 runs 13 residues. Germline-derived CDR1 and CDR2 are LNHNV and YYDKDF (reference sequence). In DNA form, the CDR3 reads TGTGCCACCAGCAGTTCGGGAAGGGCTGAAGCTTTCTTT. As protein: CATSSSGRAEAFF.

This chain uses TRBV7-9 with TRBJ1-1; D remains ambiguous. The CDR3 runs to 15 residues. Deletions cut 5 bases from V and 3 bases from J, with 16 bases between. The germline gives CDR1 SEHNR, CDR2 FQNEAQ (reference sequence). As DNA, the CDR3 is TGTGCCAGCAGCCTTGAAATGGGTCTGGACACTGAAGCTTTCTTT. Its translation: CASSLEMGLDTEAFF.

V gene TRBV7-3 combines with J gene TRBJ1-1; D possibly corresponds to TRBD1 (5 bases). Trimming left V 5 bases short and J 1 base short, with 14 bases between. The CDR3 covers 15 residues. Germline V gives CDR1 SGHTA, CDR2 FQGTGA. CDR3 sequence (DNA): TGTGCCAGCAGCGCCGACCCTAGGGGGAACACTGAAGCTTTCTTT. Translated: CASSADPRGNTEAFF.

The chain couples TRBV13 to TRBJ1-1; unclear D gene. The CDR3 is made up of 12 amino acids. Trimming pared 5 bases from V and 4 bases from J, leaving 8 bases between. CDR1 and CDR2 from the germline V gene are PRHDT and FYEKMQ (reference sequence). The CDR3 loop is CASSRPPTEAFF. CDR3 nucleotides: TGTGCCAGCAGCCGTCCCCCCACTGAAGCTTTCTTT.

This clone was detected only a few times. This chain uses TRBV6-5 with TRBJ2-3; D gene uncertain. The V and J ends lost 8 bases and 1 base respectively, with 13 bases between them. The CDR3 is made up of 14 amino acids. Germline V lookup: CDR1 MNHEY, CDR2 SVGAGI. Here the CDR3 reads CASAYLGGTDTQYF. Written as DNA, the CDR3 is TGTGCCAGCGCCTACCTGGGCGGCACAGATACGCAGTATTTT.

The V and J genes are TRBV6-5 and TRBJ1-1; the D is unclear. Germline V lookup: CDR1 MNHEY, CDR2 SVGAGI. Trimming took off 5 bases at V and 0 bases at J, with 4 bases between the two ends. CDR3 size: 12 residues. CDR3 region: CASSLLNTEAFF. In DNA form, the CDR3 reads TGTGCCAGCAGTCTCCTGAACACTGAAGCTTTCTTT.

CDR3 protein: CAISGGTGGGTTQYF. The CDR3 bases are TGTGCCATCAGTGGAGGGACAGGGGGGGGAACGACGCAGTACTTC. V gene TRBV10-3 combines with J gene TRBJ2-7; TRBD1 aligns across 11 bases. The CDR3 length is 15 residues. Germline V lookup: CDR1 ENHRY, CDR2 SYGVKD. Trimming removed 4 bases from V and 9 bases from J; junction bases left unmatched: 11.

The chain carries TRBV5-4 and TRBJ2-5; TRBD2 matches 10 bases. The CDR3 sequence is 15 residues long. V trimming: 1 base; J trimming: 3 bases; junction bases outside the gene matches: 3. The germline gives CDR1 SGHNT, CDR2 YYREEE (reference sequence). CDR3 sequence reads: CASSLFLAGEETQYF. The CDR3 DNA is TGTGCCAGCAGCTTGTTCCTAGCGGGGGAAGAGACCCAGTACTTC.

The rearrangement links TRBV9 to TRBJ1-2, with 8 bases identical to TRBD1. The germline gives CDR1 SGDLS, CDR2 YYNGEE. J gave up 6 bases and V 4 bases, and 5 bases lay outside the gene matches. CDR3 length equals 13 residues. CDR3 nucleotides: TGTGCCAGCAGCACTGACAGGGGAAATGGCTACACCTTC. Translated, it gives CASSTDRGNGYTF.

The chain joins TRBV5-1 to TRBJ1-1, with D perhaps TRBD1 (6 bases). Germline V gene sequence: CDR1 SGHRS, CDR2 YFSETQ. V lost 0 bases, J lost 5 bases, and 14 bases lay in between. There are 15 residues in the CDR3. CDR3 DNA sequence: TGCGCCAGCAGCTTGGCCTTCCAGGGGAGAACTGAAGCTTTCTTT. It codes for CASSLAFQGRTEAFF.

CDR3 sequence: CASSLGAYEQYF. CDR3 nucleotide sequence: TGTGCCAGCAGCTTGGGGGCCTACGAGCAGTACTTC. This chain joins TRBV7-6 and TRBJ2-7, with D tentatively TRBD1 or TRBD2 (5 bases each). Per germline, CDR1 SGHVS and CDR2 FNYEAQ. This CDR3 is 12 amino acids long. Trimming left V 3 bases short and J 2 bases short, with 5 bases between.

This clone appeared a single time. The chain uses TRBV6-6 and TRBJ1-1; D not resolved. Deletions cut 7 bases from V and 3 bases from J, with 9 bases between. Germline-derived CDR1 and CDR2 are MNHNY and SVGAGI (reference sequence). The CDR3 spans 12 residues. The chain's CDR3 is CASKHMDTEAFF. The CDR3 DNA reads TGTGCCAGCAAACATATGGACACTGAAGCTTTCTTT.

The chain is built from TRBV9 and TRBJ2-3; possible D gene TRBD2, 7 bases. The length of the CDR3 is 15 residues. The V gene lost 4 bases and the J gene lost 2 bases, with 14 bases spanning the gap. Germline V gene data show CDR1 as SGDLS and CDR2 as YYNGEE. The CDR3 region has the DNA TGTGCCAGCAGCCCTAAGGGGGGGGACACAGATACGCAGTATTTT. Encoded protein: CASSPKGGDTDTQYF.

This clone was detected a few times. The gene calls are TRBV4-3 and TRBJ2-7, with D uncertain. V was pared by 4 bases and J by 3 bases, with 10 bases between. The CDR3 is made up of 13 amino acids. The germline gives CDR1 LGHNA, CDR2 YSLEER. CDR3 nucleotide sequence: TGCGCCAGCAGCCCCGTCGGCAGCTACGAGCAGTACTTC. Its translation: CASSPVGSYEQYF.

Here the CDR3 DNA reads TGTGCCAGCAGTTACTCGGGGGGGCAGGAGACCCAGTACTTC. This encodes CASSYSGGQETQYF. V is TRBV6-5 and J is TRBJ2-5; the D gene is possibly TRBD2 (7 bases). V gave up 0 bases and J gave up 5 bases, with 10 bases separating them. The CDR3 consists of 14 residues. CDR1 is MNHEY, CDR2 SVGAGI, per germline.

The rearrangement links TRBV2 to TRBJ2-6; perhaps TRBD1 as D (5 bases). Germline V lookup: CDR1 SNHLY, CDR2 FYNNEI. Trimming took 1 base from V and 0 from J, leaving 10 bases between them. The CDR3 is 17 amino acids. CDR3 nucleotide sequence: TGTGCCAGCAGTGAAGGGGTGGGGCCCTCTGGGGCCAACGTCCTGACTTTC. Encoded protein: CASSEGVGPSGANVLTF.

The chain links TRBV19 to TRBJ2-5; 14 bases align to TRBD2. CDR1 and CDR2 (germline): LNHDA, SQIVND (reference sequence). This CDR3 has 16 residues. V shed 4 bases and J 2 bases; nucleotides not matched to a gene: 3. The CDR3 is CASSTGLAGVQETQYF. The CDR3, as DNA: TGTGCCAGTAGTACGGGACTAGCGGGGGTACAAGAGACCCAGTACTTC. Supplemented by reference TRBV19 and TRBJ2-5, the full variable domain reads DGGITQSPKYLFRKEGQNVTLSCEQNLNHDAMYWYRQDPGQGLRLIYYSQIVNDFQKGDIAEGYSVSREKKESFPLTVTSAQKNPTAFYLCASSTGLAGVQETQYFGPGTRLLVL.

The rearrangement links TRBV7-3 to TRBJ2-3, with 13 nucleotides matching TRBD2. Germline V gene lookup returns CDR1 SGHTA and CDR2 FQGTGA. The CDR3 consists of 15 residues. V was pared by 4 bases and J by 4 bases, with 2 bases of the junction left unmatched. The CDR3 loop reads CASSSTSGGSDTQYF. CDR3 coding DNA: TGTGCCAGCAGCTCGACTAGCGGGGGGTCAGATACGCAGTATTTT.